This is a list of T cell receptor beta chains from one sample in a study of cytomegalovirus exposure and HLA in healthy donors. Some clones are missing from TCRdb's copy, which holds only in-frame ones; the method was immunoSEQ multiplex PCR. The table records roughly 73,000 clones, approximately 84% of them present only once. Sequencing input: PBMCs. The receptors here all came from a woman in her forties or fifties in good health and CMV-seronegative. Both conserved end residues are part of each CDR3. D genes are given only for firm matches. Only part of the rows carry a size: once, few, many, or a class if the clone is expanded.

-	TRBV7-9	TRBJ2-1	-	TGTTCCAGCAGCCCTGACTCCAATGAGCAGTTCTTC	CSSSPDSNEQFF
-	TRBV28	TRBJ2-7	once	TGTGCCAGCCTGGGAAGGGGGTTTATCTCCTACGAGCAGTACTTC	CASLGRGFISYEQYF
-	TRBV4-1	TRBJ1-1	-	TGCGCCAGCAGCCAAGATCTTACAGAGAACACTGAAGCTTTCTTT	CASSQDLTENTEAFF
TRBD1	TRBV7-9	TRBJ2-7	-	TGTGCCAGCAGCCGCCTCCTGGACAGGGGGTCGGGTGAGCAGTACTTC	CASSRLLDRGSGEQYF
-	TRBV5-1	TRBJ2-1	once	TGCGCCAGTGGGAGGGGGTCCGGTAATGAGCAGTTCTTC	CASGRGSGNEQFF
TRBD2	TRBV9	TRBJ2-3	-	TGTGCCAGCAGCCTTACCAGCGGGGTAAATACGCAGTATTTT	CASSLTSGVNTQYF
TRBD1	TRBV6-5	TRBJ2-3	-	TGTGCCAGCAGTTACTCCAGGGGGAGAACAGATACGCAGTATTTT	CASSYSRGRTDTQYF
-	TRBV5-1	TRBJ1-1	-	TGCGCCAGCAGTTTGGGACACCCGAACACTGAAGCTTTCTTT	CASSLGHPNTEAFF
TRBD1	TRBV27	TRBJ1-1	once	TGTGCCAGCAGTTTCCGGGACAGGAACACTGAAGCTTTCTTT	CASSFRDRNTEAFF
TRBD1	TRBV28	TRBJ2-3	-	TGTGCCAGCAGCCCGGACAGGGGGCAGGCAGATACGCAGTATTTT	CASSPDRGQADTQYF
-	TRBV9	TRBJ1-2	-	TGTGCCAGCAGCGTAGCTAGTCAGTCCTATGGCTACACCTTC	CASSVASQSYGYTF
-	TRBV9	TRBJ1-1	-	TGTGCCAGCAGCGTAGGGACAGTGGGATCCTCTGAAGCTTTCTTT	CASSVGTVGSSEAFF
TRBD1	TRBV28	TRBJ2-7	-	TGTGCCAGCAGTATAGGGGACAGGGTCCCCTACGAGCAGTACTTC	CASSIGDRVPYEQYF
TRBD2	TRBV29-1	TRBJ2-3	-	TGCAGCGTTGAAGATATTACAGCGGGATGGACAGATACGCAGTATTTT	CSVEDITAGWTDTQYF
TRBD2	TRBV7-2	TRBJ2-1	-	TGTGCCAGCAGCGACCCTCGGGGGGGGCCTGGTGAGCAGTTCTTC	CASSDPRGGPGEQFF
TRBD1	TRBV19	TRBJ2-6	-	TGTGCCAGTAGTATAGGGGGACAGGGATTCTTTCTCGGGGCCAACGTCCTGACTTTC	CASSIGGQGFFLGANVLTF
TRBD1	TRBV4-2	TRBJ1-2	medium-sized	TGTGCCAGCAGCGCCAGGACAGGGGCAGACTATGGCTACACCTTC	CASSARTGADYGYTF
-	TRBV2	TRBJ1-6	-	TGTGCCAGCAGTGGGGAGGGACTGAGTAATTCACCCCTCCACTTT	CASSGEGLSNSPLHF
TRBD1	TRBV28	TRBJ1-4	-	TGTGACCGACAGGGGGTGGATGAAAAACTGTTTTTT	CDRQGVDEKLFF
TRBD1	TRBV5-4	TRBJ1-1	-	TGTGCCAGCAGCGATTATGTGACAGGGGATAACACTGAAGCTTTCTTT	CASSDYVTGDNTEAFF
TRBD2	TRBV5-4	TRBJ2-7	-	TGTGCCAGCAGCCGCGGGACTAGCGGGATGACTTGGGAGCAGTACTTC	CASSRGTSGMTWEQYF
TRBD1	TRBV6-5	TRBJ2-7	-	TGTGCCAGCAGCCGGGACAGGTCCTACGAGCAGTACTTC	CASSRDRSYEQYF
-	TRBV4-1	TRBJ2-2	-	TGCGCCAGCAGCCATTACCACGGGAAGAACACCGGGGAGCTGTTTTTT	CASSHYHGKNTGELFF
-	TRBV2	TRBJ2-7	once	TGTGCCAGCCGGGAATACTACGAGCAGTACTTC	CASREYYEQYF
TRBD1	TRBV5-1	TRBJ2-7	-	TGCGCCAGCAGCCCCGGGACAGGGAGGGAGCAGTACTTC	CASSPGTGREQYF
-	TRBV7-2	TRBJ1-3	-	TGTGCCAGCAGCTTAGCACGGAGCTCTGGAAACACCATATATTTT	CASSLARSSGNTIYF
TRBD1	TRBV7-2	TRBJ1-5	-	TGTGCCAGCAGCTTATCTGGGACAGGGCAGAATCAGCCCCAGCATTTT	CASSLSGTGQNQPQHF
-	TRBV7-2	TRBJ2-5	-	TGTGCCAGCAGCTTAAGCGCCCAAGAGACCCAGTACTTC	CASSLSAQETQYF
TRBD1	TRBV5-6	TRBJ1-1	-	TGTGCCAGCAGGTTGACAGGGCTCACTGAAGCTTTCTTT	CASRLTGLTEAFF
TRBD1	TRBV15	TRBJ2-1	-	TGTGCCACCAGTAATGACAGGGGATCGGACTACAATGAGCAGTTCTTC	CATSNDRGSDYNEQFF
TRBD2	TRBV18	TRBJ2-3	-	TGTGCCAGCTCATCGACTAGCGGGGGACCAGATACGCAGTATTTT	CASSSTSGGPDTQYF
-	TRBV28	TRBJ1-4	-	TGTGCCAGCAATCGGAGAGCCCATGAAAAACTGTTTTTT	CASNRRAHEKLFF
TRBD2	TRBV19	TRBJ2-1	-	TGTGCCAGTAGTACGCTAGCGGGAGGAGTAAATGAGCAGTTCTTC	CASSTLAGGVNEQFF
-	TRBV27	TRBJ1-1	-	TGTGCCAGCAGTATCACAGGTCCGAACACTGAAGCTTTCTTT	CASSITGPNTEAFF
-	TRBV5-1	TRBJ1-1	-	TGCGCCAGCAGCTTGGGGTTCACGGGAGTGAACACTGAAGCTTTCTTT	CASSLGFTGVNTEAFF
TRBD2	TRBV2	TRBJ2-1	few	TGTGCCAGCAGACTCCAGCGGGGTAACAATGAGCAGTTCTTC	CASRLQRGNNEQFF
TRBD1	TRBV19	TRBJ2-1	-	TGTGCCAGTAGTACCAGGGGGCTTTACAATGAGCAGTTCTTC	CASSTRGLYNEQFF
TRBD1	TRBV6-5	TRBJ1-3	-	TGTGCCAGCAGCCCCGACAGGGGTTCAGGAAACACCATATATTTT	CASSPDRGSGNTIYF
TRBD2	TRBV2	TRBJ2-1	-	TGTGCCAGCATGATGGGACTAGCGGGATCCGGGGAGCAGTTCTTC	CASMMGLAGSGEQFF
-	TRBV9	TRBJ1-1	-	TGTGCCAGCAGCGTAGAACCGGGGATGAACACTGAAGCTTTCTTT	CASSVEPGMNTEAFF
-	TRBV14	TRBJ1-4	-	TGTGCCAGCAGCTACCGACACGATAGAGAAAAACTGTTTTTT	CASSYRHDREKLFF
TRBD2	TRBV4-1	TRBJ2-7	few	TGCGCCAGCAGCCAAGTGGGACTAGCGGGTTCGGAGCAGTACTTC	CASSQVGLAGSEQYF
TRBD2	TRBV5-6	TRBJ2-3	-	TGTGCCAGCAGCGTCCCGAGCGGGAGGGGGGGAGATACGCAGTATTTT	CASSVPSGRGGDTQYF
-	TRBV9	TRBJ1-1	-	TGTGCCAGCAGCGTAAGTGGGAAGCTACGGCGGGACTTT	CASSVSGKLRRDF
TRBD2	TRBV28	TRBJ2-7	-	TGTGCCAGCACGAAACTAGCGGGAGGGCCAAACGAGCAGTACTTC	CASTKLAGGPNEQYF
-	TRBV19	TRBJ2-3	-	TGTGCCAGTAGTCTGGACTTAAGCACAGATACGCAGTATTTT	CASSLDLSTDTQYF
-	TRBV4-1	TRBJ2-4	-	TGCGCCAGCAGCCAAGTGGGACTGGCCAAAAACATTCAGTACTTC	CASSQVGLAKNIQYF
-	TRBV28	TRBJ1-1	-	TGTGCCAGCAAGGGGCGAACTGAAGCTTTCTTT	CASKGRTEAFF
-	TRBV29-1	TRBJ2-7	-	TGCAGCGTTGAAGAGGAGCGGCTAAGCTCCTACGAGCAGTACTTC	CSVEEERLSSYEQYF
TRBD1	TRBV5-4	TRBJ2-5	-	TGTGCCAGCAGCGTCCGGGACAGGGGGCGGGTTGGGGAGACCCAGTACTTC	CASSVRDRGRVGETQYF
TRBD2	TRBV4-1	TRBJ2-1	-	TGCGCCAGCAGCCAAGAGGCGAGCGGGGGGGCCTGGGCCTACAATGAGCAGTTCTTC	CASSQEASGGAWAYNEQFF
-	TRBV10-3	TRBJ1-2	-	TGTGCCATCGGTAGGACAGAGATTTACGGCTACACCTTC	CAIGRTEIYGYTF
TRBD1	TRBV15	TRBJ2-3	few	TGTGCCACCAGCAGGGAAATGACAGGGGTTGCGGATACGCAGTATTTT	CATSREMTGVADTQYF
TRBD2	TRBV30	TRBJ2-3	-	TGTGCCTGGAGTGTAATGCGGGGGACTCACCAAAACACAGATACGCAGTATTTT	CAWSVMRGTHQNTDTQYF
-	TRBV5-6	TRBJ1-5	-	TGTGCCAGCAGCTTGGGCGGGAGCAATCAGCCCCAGCATTTT	CASSLGGSNQPQHF
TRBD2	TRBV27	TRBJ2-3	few	TGTGCCAGCAGTTCTTCACTAGCGGAAATCCCTCGATTTCCTAGCACAGATACGCAGTATTTT	CASSSSLAEIPRFPSTDTQYF
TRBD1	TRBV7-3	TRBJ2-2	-	TGTGCCAGCAGCCAGGGGACAGGGAGGAGGACCGGGGAGCTGTTTTTT	CASSQGTGRRTGELFF
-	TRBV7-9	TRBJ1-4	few	TGTGCCAGCAGCTCGGGTTTGGTGGCTAATGAAAAACTGTTTTTT	CASSSGLVANEKLFF
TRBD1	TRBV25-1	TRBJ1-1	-	TGTGCCAGCAGTCAACAGGGGGCTCGGACTGAAGCTTTCTTT	CASSQQGARTEAFF